The 19 T cell receptor beta chains given below trace back to one sample, sequenced in a study of spatial heterogeneity in lung cancer. Their antigen targets remain unknown. Findings and caveats of the study: The study found that expanded intratumoral alpha and beta TCR counts tracked tumor mutation counts.

Time point indicated: sample taken at primary tumor resection. TCRdb processed the 5' RACE reads anew with MiXCR; each CDR3 protein has one entry. The sample holds about 100,000 distinct CDR3 sequences; roughly 4.5% are singletons and the top ten take less than 25%. This specimen was lung tumor tissue, taken at surgery. The receptors stem from a male donor with early-stage non-small cell lung cancer.

This clonotype was found many times. V is TRBV12-3 or TRBV12-4 and J is TRBJ2-2; the D is unclear. This CDR3 spans 13 amino acids. Trimming cost V 8 bases and J 4 bases, with 11 bases left between them. CDR3 DNA sequence: TGTGCCAGCCGAGTGGTGCCCACCGGGGAGCTGTTTTTT. Amino acid sequence: CASRVVPTGELFF.

This clonotype was seen at least ten times. V gene TRBV12-3 or TRBV12-4 combines with J gene TRBJ2-2; D uncertain. The length of the CDR3 is 14 residues. Between the trimmed V and J ends, which lost 3 bases and 1 base, there was a span of 6 bases. In DNA form, the CDR3 reads TGTGCCAGCAGTTTTGCGAGGAACACCGGGGAGCTGTTTTTT. Protein: CASSFARNTGELFF.

This clonotype was observed at least ten times. The chain carries TRBV20-1 and TRBJ2-1, with D unclear. CDR1 is DFQATT and CDR2 is SNEGSKA in the germline V gene (reference sequence). The CDR3 runs to 15 residues. The germline V and J ends were trimmed by 1 base and 3 bases, with 13 bases remaining between them. This chain's CDR3 is CSARVRQSHYNEQFF. CDR3 DNA sequence: TGCAGTGCTAGAGTTCGGCAGTCTCACTACAATGAGCAGTTCTTC.

There are many counts of this clonotype. The chain combines TRBV6-2 or TRBV6-3 with TRBJ2-2; 12 bases are shared with TRBD2. The CDR3 covers 16 residues. Germline CDR1 reads MNHEY; CDR2 reads SVGEGT. V gave up 2 bases and J gave up 4 bases; unmatched junction bases: 2. The CDR3 loop reads CASSYRTSGTTGELFF. CDR3 in DNA: TGTGCCAGCAGTTACCGGACTAGCGGGACCACCGGGGAGCTGTTTTTT.

In its sample, this clonotype was seen many times. The V call is TRBV6-2 or TRBV6-3, the J call TRBJ2-3, with D possibly TRBD2 on 5 matching bases. The CDR3 contains 13 residues. Trimming shortened V by 6 bases and J by 10 bases, and 17 bases separated the two germline ends. Germline CDR1 and CDR2: MNHEY and SVGEGT. The CDR3 DNA is TGTGCCAGCAGCGTTCTTAGCGTGGATGCGCAGTATTTT. This codes for CASSVLSVDAQYF.

This clonotype was detected many times. V is TRBV29-1 and J is TRBJ2-1; tentative D call: TRBD2 (6 bases). V gave up 7 bases and J gave up 5 bases, with 18 bases separating them. The CDR3 is 14 amino acids. Germline CDR1 SQVTM, CDR2 ANQGSEA. The CDR3 sequence: CSALTSSTNNEQFF. The CDR3 DNA is TGCAGCGCCTTGACTAGTTCGACGAACAATGAGCAGTTCTTC.

This clonotype has a count of ten or more. The chain has TRBV3-1 and TRBJ2-1; D possibly matches TRBD1 or TRBD2 (5 bases each). Germline assignment: CDR1 LGHDT and CDR2 YNNKEL (reference sequence). This CDR3 contains 15 residues. V was cut by 5 bases and J by 4 bases, with 15 bases left in between. The CDR3 sequence is CASSNVPGPYNEQFF. The CDR3 region has the DNA TGTGCCAGCAGCAACGTCCCGGGACCTTACAATGAGCAGTTCTTC.

The chain links TRBV28 to TRBJ2-3; 7 nucleotides align to TRBD2. Germline CDR1 MDHEN, CDR2 SYDVKM. V was pared by 2 bases and J by 7 bases, with 6 bases of the junction left unmatched. This CDR3 region has 14 residues. CDR3 sequence: CASSLSGRANTQYF. The CDR3 coding sequence is TGTGCCAGCAGTTTAAGTGGGAGGGCAAATACGCAGTATTTT.

CDR3 sequence: CSARGDVVNTEAFF. In DNA form, the CDR3 reads TGCAGTGCTAGAGGGGATGTGGTGAACACTGAAGCTTTCTTT. The chain links TRBV20-1 to TRBJ1-1; D ambiguous. V lost 1 base and J lost 0, with 9 bases in between. The CDR3 runs 14 residues. Per germline, CDR1 DFQATT and CDR2 SNEGSKA (reference sequence).

This clonotype appeared a few times. V is TRBV9 and J is TRBJ2-2, with 9 bases fitting TRBD2. The CDR3 is 17 amino acids. The trim removed 4 bases at V and 4 bases at J, leaving 11 bases unmatched. Germline loops: CDR1 SGDLS, CDR2 YYNGEE. The CDR3: CASSTFGGRAVTGELFF. The DNA for the CDR3 is TGTGCCAGCAGCACCTTCGGCGGGAGGGCCGTCACCGGGGAGCTGTTTTTT. Combining the CDR3 with reference TRBV9 and TRBJ2-2 gives the whole variable domain DSGVTQTPKHLITATGQRVTLRCSPRSGDLSVYWYQQSLDQGLQFLIQYYNGEERAKGNILERFSAQQFPDLHSELNLSSLELGDSALYFCASSTFGGRAVTGELFFGEGSRLTVL.

This clonotype was counted at least ten times. The V gene is TRBV18, the J gene TRBJ1-5; weak D call: TRBD1 (6 bases). Trimming took off 3 bases at V and 4 bases at J, with 10 bases between the two ends. Germline values: CDR1 KGHSH, CDR2 LQKENI. The CDR3 spans 14 residues. CDR3 loop: CASSPGQPNQPQHF. The CDR3 DNA reads TGTGCCAGCTCACCCGGACAGCCTAATCAGCCCCAGCATTTT.

This clonotype was recorded a few times. The chain is built from TRBV7-7 and TRBJ2-1; D perhaps matches TRBD1 (5 bases). CDR1 is SSHAT, CDR2 FNYEAQ, per germline (reference sequence). V was shortened by 1 base and J by 4 bases, with 11 bases between the two germline ends. CDR3 length: 15 residues. CDR3 nucleotides: TGTGCCAGCAGCTTAGAGTCAGGGCCTTACAATGAGCAGTTCTTC. It is translated as CASSLESGPYNEQFF.

This clonotype was detected ten times or more. The V gene is TRBV7-8, the J gene TRBJ2-1; 7 bases are a match to TRBD2. This CDR3 comprises 15 residues. Germline lookup yields CDR1 SGHVS and CDR2 FQNEAQ. Trimming removed 5 bases from V and 2 bases from J; junction bases left unmatched: 6. DNA for the CDR3: TGTGCCAGCAGCCAGAGCGGGGTAACCTACAATGAGCAGTTCTTC. Encoded protein: CASSQSGVTYNEQFF.

This clonotype was counted ten times or more. The chain uses TRBV12-3 or TRBV12-4 and TRBJ2-2; no firm D call. This CDR3 spans 15 amino acids. The V end was cut by 0 bases, the J end by 1 base, with 6 bases between. For the CDR3, the DNA is TGTGCCAGCAGTTTAGCGGCGAGGAACACCGGGGAGCTGTTTTTT. Translating it yields CASSLAARNTGELFF.

This clonotype was observed a handful of times. V is TRBV6-1 and J is TRBJ2-7, with D perhaps matching TRBD2 (5 bases). Germline values: CDR1 MNHNS, CDR2 SASEGT. Trimming cost V 7 bases and J 9 bases, with 25 bases left between them. The CDR3 runs 15 residues. The CDR3 bases are TGTGCCAGCAAAGTCAATAGCCGTCCCGACGAGGGGCAGTACTTC. Translating gives CASKVNSRPDEGQYF.

The chain carries TRBV12-3 or TRBV12-4 and TRBJ2-4; TRBD2 matches 14 bases. CDR3 length equals 18 residues. J was trimmed by 3 bases and V by 5 bases; bases with no gene match: 9. The CDR3 loop reads CASSAGTSGRGVKNIQYF. The CDR3 DNA is TGTGCCAGCAGTGCCGGGACTAGCGGGAGAGGGGTCAAAAACATTCAGTACTTC.

This clonotype came up many times. J is TRBJ2-5 and V is TRBV4-1; D not resolved. V lost 1 base and J lost 2, with 11 bases in between. The CDR3 has 15 residues. The V gene's germline CDR1 is MGHRA and CDR2 YSYEKL. As DNA, the CDR3 is TGCGCCAGCAGCCAAGTGGGTAGCAGACAAGAGACCCAGTACTTC. Its translation is CASSQVGSRQETQYF.

This clonotype turned up a few times. V is TRBV28 and J is TRBJ1-4; no clear D gene. Germline V gives CDR1 MDHEN, CDR2 SYDVKM. CDR3 length: 14 amino acids. The V end was cut by 5 bases, the J end by 8 bases, with 15 bases between. CDR3 region: CASSPGTLSEKLFF. The CDR3 DNA follows: TGTGCCAGCAGTCCTGGCACCTTATCCGAAAAACTGTTTTTT.

This clonotype has only a few counts. This chain links TRBV15 with TRBJ2-1, with 7 bases aligning to TRBD1. Germline CDR1 and CDR2: LNHNV and YYDKDF (reference sequence). This CDR3 has 11 residues. The V and J ends lost 8 bases and 14 bases, in that order; junction bases with no gene match: 9. The CDR3 region has the DNA TGTGCCACCGAGGGGGCCCAGGGGAAGTTCTTC. This sequence encodes CATEGAQGKFF.